This T cell receptor (beta chain) was found in a study of glioma-infiltrating T cells after dendritic cell vaccination. Only in-frame clones appear in the TCRdb table, and some are missing; sequencing was by immunoSEQ multiplex PCR. Of about 10,000 clones in the sample, approximately 80% were seen once. The CDR3 spans 17 residues. CDR1 is KGHSY, CDR2 FQNENV, per germline. V shed 3 bases and J shed 4 bases, with 18 bases lying between them. The sample's time point: after dendritic cell vaccination, including at tumor progression/relapse. All glioblastoma patients lacked an isocitrate dehydrogenase mutation. This clone appeared a single time. Its antigen is unidentified. Overall study results and limits: Survival was not directly related to TCR clonality in these patients.

The J gene is TRBJ1-4, the V gene TRBV16; tentative D call: TRBD1 (5 bases). The source was blood, collected after dendritic cell vaccination. The TCR originated in a human donor with glioblastoma. The CDR3: CASSQHRDRLINEKLFF. The CDR3 region has the DNA TGTGCCAGCAGCCAGCACAGAGACAGATTAATTAATGAAAAACTGTTTTTT. The whole variable domain, remainder taken from reference TRBV16 and TRBJ1-4, is GEEVAQTPKHLVRGEGQKAKLYCAPIKGHSYVFWYQQVLKNEFKFLISFQNENVFDETGMPKERFSAKCLPNSPCSLEIQATKLEDSAVYFCASSQHRDRLINEKLFFGSGTQLSVL.